The 28 T cell receptor beta chains below come from one sample, sequenced in a study of blood T cell repertoires in COVID-19. Here immunoSEQ multiplex PCR was the method, and the copy in TCRdb shows in-frame clones only, minus some. Of some 240,000 clones listed, 81% were seen once; the top ten hold 6.5% to 9%. Sequenced material: peripheral blood. The source of these receptors is a woman older than 75 with COVID-19, enrolled during active disease.

The CDR3 nucleotides read TGTGCCAGTAGACGGGCAGGGGGCACGGGCACCGGGGAGCTGTTTTTT. Encoded protein: CASRRAGGTGTGELFF. V is TRBV19 and J is TRBJ2-2; 8 nucleotides line up with TRBD1. The CDR3 is made up of 16 amino acids. From germline, CDR1 is LNHDA and CDR2 SQIVND (reference sequence). The V and J ends lost 6 bases and 4 bases, in that order; junction bases with no gene match: 10. The full variable domain, with the rest looked up from reference TRBV19 and TRBJ2-2, is DGGITQSPKYLFRKEGQNVTLSCEQNLNHDAMYWYRQDPGQGLRLIYYSQIVNDFQKGDIAEGYSVSREKKESFPLTVTSAQKNPTAFYLCASRRAGGTGTGELFFGEGSRLTVL.

J is TRBJ1-3 and V is TRBV6-6; 7 bases match TRBD1. Trimming took 0 bases from V and 8 from J; bases not matched to a gene: 4. Germline values: CDR1 MNHNY, CDR2 SVGAGI (reference sequence). The CDR3 is made up of 14 amino acids. The CDR3 region has the DNA TGTGCCAGCAGTTACTCGAAGGGGGCAGACACCATATATTTT. It translates to CASSYSKGADTIYF.

This clone was recorded only once. This same CDR3 is encoded by further DNA sequences in the sample. The V gene is TRBV3-1 (or the pseudogene TRBV3-2), the J gene TRBJ2-2, with D possibly matching TRBD2 (7 bases). Germline values: CDR1 LGHDT, CDR2 YNNKEL (reference sequence). V lost 3 bases to trimming and J lost 7 bases, with 12 bases between them. The CDR3 has 14 residues. The DNA for the CDR3 is TGTGCCAGCAGCCAGGGCGGGGGCTACGGGGAGCTGTTTTTT. It encodes CASSQGGGYGELFF.

This clone was observed a handful of times. The chain combines TRBV28 with TRBJ1-5; TRBD1 aligns across 8 bases. CDR1 and CDR2 (germline): MDHEN, SYDVKM. This CDR3 contains 16 residues. The ends lost 5 bases at V and 4 bases at J; junction bases unmatched: 10. Here the CDR3 DNA reads TGTGCCAGCAGTCCTGCAGGACAGGGCCTAAATCAGCCCCAGCATTTT. The encoded protein is CASSPAGQGLNQPQHF. The entire variable domain, with the rest obtained from reference TRBV28 and TRBJ1-5, is as follows: DVKVTQSSRYLVKRTGEKVFLECVQDMDHENMFWYRQDPGLGLRLIYFSYDVKMKEKGDIPEGYSVSREKKERFSLILESASTNQTSMYLCASSPAGQGLNQPQHFGDGTRLSIL.

This sequence joins TRBV3-1 (or the pseudogene TRBV3-2) and TRBJ2-1; 9 bases align to TRBD2. Germline CDR1 and CDR2: LGHDT and YNNKEL (reference sequence). The trim removed 0 bases at V and 4 bases at J, leaving 4 bases unmatched. The length of the CDR3 is 16 residues. CDR3 sequence reads: CASSQEASGTYNEQFF. CDR3 DNA sequence: TGTGCCAGCAGCCAAGAGGCTAGCGGGACGTACAATGAGCAGTTCTTC.

This chain uses TRBV27 with TRBJ2-1, with 8 bases fitting TRBD1. This CDR3 is built from 14 residues. With 5 bases clipped from V and 8 bases from J, the junction kept 8 bases outside the gene matches. The germline CDR1 and CDR2 sequences are MNHEY and SMNVEV (reference sequence). DNA of the CDR3: TGTGCCAGCAGTCCACTACAGGGGGAGGATGAGCAGTTCTTC. Its protein product is CASSPLQGEDEQFF.

V and J are TRBV11-2 and TRBJ2-5; 8 bases fit TRBD2. Germline CDR1 is SGHAT and CDR2 is FQNNGV. The CDR3 length is 14 residues. The trim removed 5 bases at V and 6 bases at J, leaving 8 bases unmatched. CDR3 amino acids: CASSPKLAAQTQYF. The CDR3 DNA sequence: TGTGCCAGCAGCCCTAAACTAGCGGCTCAGACCCAGTACTTC.

The chain employs TRBV9 and TRBJ2-5, with TRBD2 matching over 8 bases. CDR1 SGDLS and CDR2 YYNGEE come from the germline V gene. V shed 0 bases, J shed 3 bases, and the junction held 7 bases outside the gene matches. CDR3 length: 16 amino acids. The CDR3 loop reads CASSVGVTGGEETQYF. DNA for the CDR3: TGTGCCAGCAGCGTAGGTGTCACCGGGGGGGAAGAGACCCAGTACTTC.

V and J are TRBV6-6 and TRBJ1-5; TRBD1 aligns across 8 bases. The length of the CDR3 is 18 residues. CDR1 and CDR2 from the germline V gene are MNHNY and SVGAGI (reference sequence). With V trimmed by 6 bases and J by 1 base, 14 bases remained unmatched. CDR3 residues: CASSRGGTGATSNQPQHF. CDR3 coding DNA: TGTGCCAGCAGCCGAGGGGGGACAGGCGCTACGAGCAATCAGCCCCAGCATTTT.

This clone appeared a few times. The chain is built from TRBV10-1 and TRBJ2-1; D perhaps matches TRBD2 (6 bases). CDR1 is WNHNN and CDR2 is SYGVQD in the germline V gene (reference sequence). The CDR3 loop spans 16 amino acids. V shed 0 bases and J shed 4 bases, with 13 bases lying between them. The CDR3 protein is CASSESPLAPYNEQFF. The CDR3 region has the DNA TGCGCCAGCAGTGAGTCCCCCCTAGCGCCATACAATGAGCAGTTCTTC.

The J gene is TRBJ1-1, the V gene TRBV19; maybe TRBD1 (6 bases). There are 13 residues in the CDR3. Germline values: CDR1 LNHDA, CDR2 SQIVND (reference sequence). With 5 bases removed from V and 5 bases from J, the gap between germline ends came to 12 bases. CDR3 in amino acids: CASSSSRGTEAFF. The CDR3 DNA follows: TGTGCCAGTAGTTCCTCGAGGGGGACTGAAGCTTTCTTT.

This clone appeared a single time. This chain uses TRBV5-1 with TRBJ2-5; 9 nucleotides match TRBD2. The V and J ends lost 4 bases and 5 bases, in that order; junction bases with no gene match: 12. The CDR3 contains 16 residues. Germline loops: CDR1 SGHRS, CDR2 YFSETQ. In DNA form, the CDR3 reads TGCGCCAGCAGCCCGCTCAGCGGGGGGCCGAGGGAGACCCAGTACTTC. Translation: CASSPLSGGPRETQYF.

The V and J genes are TRBV7-3 and TRBJ2-2, with TRBD2 matching 8 bases. The length of the CDR3 is 16 residues. Germline trimming cut 2 bases from V and 6 bases from J; bases unmatched to any gene: 8. Germline loops: CDR1 SGHTA, CDR2 FQGTGA. The CDR3 loop is CASSLQGTSYAGELFF. In DNA form, the CDR3 reads TGTGCCAGCAGCTTACAGGGGACTAGTTACGCCGGGGAGCTGTTTTTT. The full variable domain, completed using reference TRBV7-3 and TRBJ2-2, is GAGVSQTPSNKVTEKGKYVELRCDPISGHTALYWYRQSLGQGPEFLIYFQGTGAADDSGLPNDRFFAVRPEGSVSTLKIQRTERGDSAVYLCASSLQGTSYAGELFFGEGSRLTVL.

J is TRBJ1-1 and V is TRBV7-9; D ambiguous. The CDR3 length is 12 residues. The ends were cut back, 4 bases at V and 6 bases at J, with 9 bases in the middle. Germline-derived CDR1 and CDR2 are SEHNR and FQNEAQ (reference sequence). The CDR3 is CASSSQTPEAFF. CDR3 nucleotides: TGTGCCAGCAGCTCCCAGACACCTGAAGCTTTCTTT.

The V and J genes are TRBV27 and TRBJ1-2; D possibly corresponds to TRBD1 (5 bases). The V and J ends lost 5 bases and 4 bases respectively, with 14 bases between them. CDR1 is MNHEY and CDR2 is SMNVEV in the germline V gene (reference sequence). This CDR3 is 14 amino acids long. The DNA of the CDR3 is TGTGCCAGCAGTCCAGGGTTCAGCGTCTATGGCTACACCTTC. This gives the protein CASSPGFSVYGYTF.

The CDR3 spells CASSHPGTGAYGYTF. The CDR3 bases are TGTGCCAGCAGCCATCCCGGGACAGGGGCCTATGGCTACACCTTC. The genes are TRBV4-2 and TRBJ1-2; 10 bases map to TRBD1. Germline CDR1 LGHNA, CDR2 YNFKEQ. This CDR3 has 15 residues. The V segment lost 3 bases and the J segment 4 bases; nucleotides outside the gene matches: 5.

The V gene is TRBV3-1 (or the pseudogene TRBV3-2), the J gene TRBJ2-7; possible D gene TRBD2, 5 bases. CDR1 LGHDT and CDR2 YNNKEL come from the germline V gene (reference sequence). V lost 1 base and J lost 11, with 9 bases in between. The CDR3 covers 11 residues. The CDR3 protein is CASSQGASKYF. The CDR3 coding sequence is TGTGCCAGCAGCCAAGGGGCTAGCAAGTACTTC.

The chain joins TRBV7-2 to TRBJ2-7, with 9 nucleotides matching TRBD2. The trim removed 0 bases at V and 6 bases at J, leaving 6 bases unmatched. Germline V gene data show CDR1 as SGHTA and CDR2 as FQGNSA. The CDR3 is made up of 15 amino acids. The CDR3 here is CASSLALGLAGEQYF. Here the CDR3 DNA reads TGTGCCAGCAGCTTAGCGCTGGGACTAGCAGGCGAGCAGTACTTC.

The genes are TRBV24-1 and TRBJ2-7; D possibly corresponds to TRBD1 (5 bases). CDR1 and CDR2 from the germline V gene are KGHDR and SFDVKD. Trimming removed 3 bases at V and 0 bases at J, with 8 bases between. This CDR3 comprises 14 residues. CDR3 in DNA: TGTGCCACCAGTGATGTCAGGGACTCCTACGAGCAGTACTTC. Amino acid sequence: CATSDVRDSYEQYF.

The rearrangement links TRBV5-4 to TRBJ1-3; 8 nucleotides agree with TRBD1. Germline V gives CDR1 SGHNT, CDR2 YYREEE (reference sequence). The length of the CDR3 is 14 residues. The J segment lost 4 bases and the V segment lost 2 bases, leaving 2 bases of the junction unmatched. The CDR3 sequence is CASSFQGAGNTIYF. The DNA of the CDR3 is TGTGCCAGCAGCTTCCAGGGGGCAGGAAACACCATATATTTT.

This rearrangement joins TRBV7-2 to TRBJ1-2, with D maybe TRBD1 (5 bases). With 2 bases removed from V and 7 bases from J, the gap between germline ends came to 11 bases. Germline CDR1 and CDR2: SGHTA and FQGNSA. CDR3 length: 13 residues. The CDR3 DNA is TGTGCCAGCAGCTTACCGGGTGGGGCTGGCTACACCTTC. It yields the protein CASSLPGGAGYTF.

The chain carries TRBV2 and TRBJ1-3; the D gene is possibly TRBD1 (6 bases). CDR1 and CDR2 (germline): SNHLY, FYNNEI. V lost 0 bases and J lost 2, with 23 bases in between. This CDR3 is 20 amino acids long. CDR3 amino acids: CASSEAPFAALQGPGNTIYF. CDR3 DNA sequence: TGTGCCAGCAGTGAAGCTCCCTTTGCCGCTTTACAGGGCCCTGGAAACACCATATATTTT.

This clone appeared once. This chain links TRBV29-1 with TRBJ2-5; 13 bases line up with TRBD2. The CDR3 sequence is 15 residues long. The germline V gene encodes CDR1 SQVTM and CDR2 ANQGSEA. The ends lost 1 base at V and 5 bases at J; junction bases unmatched: 4. The CDR3 loop reads CSVEGTSGSSETQYF. The CDR3 bases are TGCAGCGTTGAAGGGACTAGCGGGAGTTCTGAGACCCAGTACTTC. The full variable domain, rest sourced from reference TRBV29-1 and TRBJ2-5, is SAVISQKPSRDICQRGTSLTIQCQVDSQVTMMFWYRQQPGQSLTLIATANQGSEATYESGFVIDKFPISRPNLTFSTLTVSNMSPEDSSIYLCSVEGTSGSSETQYFGPGTRLLVL.

The count of this clone is one. The chain couples TRBV19 to TRBJ2-7, with a possible D match to TRBD1 (5 bases). Per germline, CDR1 LNHDA and CDR2 SQIVND (reference sequence). The CDR3 extends over 15 amino acids. The V end was cut by 3 bases, the J end by 5 bases, with 17 bases between. The CDR3 spells CASSIAGAVGHEQYF. The CDR3 coding sequence is TGTGCCAGTAGTATCGCTGGGGCCGTAGGCCACGAGCAGTACTTC.

As DNA, the CDR3 is TGCGCCAGCAGCCGTGAGTACAAGAGGCGGGAGACCCAGTACTTC. It translates to CASSREYKRRETQYF. V and J are TRBV5-1 and TRBJ2-5; no clear D. This CDR3 spans 15 amino acids. The V end was cut by 4 bases, the J end by 5 bases, with 18 bases between. Germline V gene sequence: CDR1 SGHRS, CDR2 YFSETQ.

The V and J genes are TRBV4-1 and TRBJ2-7; 8 nucleotides match TRBD1. V trimming: 0 bases; J trimming: 3 bases; junction bases outside the gene matches: 4. The CDR3 consists of 15 residues. Germline-derived CDR1 and CDR2 are MGHRA and YSYEKL. DNA of the CDR3: TGCGCCAGCAGCCAAGAGACAGGGGTTTTCTACGAGCAGTACTTC. As protein: CASSQETGVFYEQYF.

The J gene is TRBJ1-5, the V gene TRBV27, with D possibly being TRBD1 (5 bases). CDR1 MNHEY and CDR2 SMNVEV come from the germline V gene (reference sequence). V was clipped by 5 bases and J by 7 bases, with 21 bases between them. CDR3 length equals 16 residues. CDR3 bases: TGTGCCAGCAGTCCAATCCCGAGGCCCCAGGGACAGCCCCAGCATTTT. Encoded protein: CASSPIPRPQGQPQHF.

Of note for this clone: The same CDR3 arises from other DNA sequences in this sample as well. The chain carries TRBV7-2 and TRBJ2-7; 9 bases fit TRBD1. CDR1 is SGHTA and CDR2 is FQGNSA in the germline V gene. This CDR3 comprises 14 residues. V shed 4 bases, J shed 4 bases, and the junction held 5 bases outside the gene matches. CDR3 loop: CASSSDRGSYEQYF. The CDR3 DNA follows: TGTGCCAGCAGCTCGGACAGGGGTAGTTACGAGCAGTACTTC.